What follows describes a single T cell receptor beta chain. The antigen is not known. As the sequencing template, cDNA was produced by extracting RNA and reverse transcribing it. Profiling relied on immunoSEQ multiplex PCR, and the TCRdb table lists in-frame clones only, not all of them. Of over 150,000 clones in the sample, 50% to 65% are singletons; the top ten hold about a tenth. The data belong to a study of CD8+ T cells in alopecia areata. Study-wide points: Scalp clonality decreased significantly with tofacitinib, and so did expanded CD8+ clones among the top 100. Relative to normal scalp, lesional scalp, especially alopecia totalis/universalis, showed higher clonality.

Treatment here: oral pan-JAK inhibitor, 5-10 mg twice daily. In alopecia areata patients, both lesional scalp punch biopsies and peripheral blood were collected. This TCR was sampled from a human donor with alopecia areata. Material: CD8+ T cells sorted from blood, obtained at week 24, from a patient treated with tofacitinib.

DNA of the CDR3: TGTGCCAGCAGCAAACGGGGGGTCGGGGAGCTGTTTTTT. Protein product: CASSKRGVGELFF. The chain is built from TRBV7-2 and TRBJ2-2; 7 bases agree with TRBD2. Germline CDR1 and CDR2: SGHTA and FQGNSA. The J segment lost 7 bases and the V segment lost 5 bases, leaving 4 bases of the junction unmatched. The CDR3 loop spans 13 amino acids.